The source of this TCR beta chain is a study of cytomegalovirus exposure and HLA in healthy donors. Study as a whole: In a previous analysis, approximately 110 million unique TCR beta sequences were found from about 190 million T cells.

Broader study findings: There were 160 or so TCR beta chains listed as cytomegalovirus-associated.

A word on this clone: Its matching antigen is unknown.

60 Vbeta and 13 Jbeta primers were used in PCR. Using immunoSEQ multiplex PCR, the repertoire was profiled, and TCRdb retains in-frame clones only, with some absent. The sample includes hundreds of thousands of clones, approximately 84% of them seen just once. Donors showed nominal health when sampled, although they likely had unrecorded immune exposures. The clonotype was recovered from a girl aged 2 to 9 in good health and CMV-seronegative. Sequenced material: PBMCs.

In DNA form, the CDR3 reads TGTGCCAGCAGCCCACGGACTAGCGGGTTCGGGCAGTACTTC. Its protein product is CASSPRTSGFGQYF. This chain joins TRBV7-9 and TRBJ2-7, with 11 bases that match TRBD2. The CDR3 is 14 amino acids. Unmatched junction bases numbered 9, after V lost 5 bases and J lost 9 bases. The germline CDR1 and CDR2 sequences are SEHNR and FQNEAQ (reference sequence).